This T cell receptor beta chain derives from a study of PD-1 blockade in classical Hodgkin lymphoma (dated by TCRdb to about 2020). Turning to the overall study: Nivolumab dosing was 3 mg/kg intravenously every 2 weeks, continuing until either disease progression or unacceptable toxicity. The study used CyTOF and TCR beta sequencing to define a peripheral blood immune signature of response to PD-1 blockade in classical Hodgkin lymphoma. The full study reports these points: Only a single clinical trial cohort was studied, and what caused the repertoire differences, possibly disease activity or prior therapy, remained undefined. Diversity was lower in patients who began nivolumab less than 1 year after ASCT, so these patients were left out of later analyses to avoid confounding by immune reconstitution. Newly diagnosed patients were reported to have lower baseline TCR diversity than healthy donors, and relapsed/refractory patients were reported to have lower baseline TCR diversity still. Trial patients achieving complete response had baseline diversity similar to newly diagnosed patients, whereas partial responders and progressors had significantly lower diversity. A significant rise by C4D1 was seen in CD4+ but not CD8+ TCR diversity (p=0.0027 vs p=0.16), with the rise being most apparent in complete responders (p=0.02).

In light of the paper, this sample's time point label describes: cycle 1 day 1 (C1D1), immediately before nivolumab initiation. Every trial patient had relapsed following autologous stem cell transplantation, and prior brentuximab vedotin exposure was what differed among cohorts A, B and C. The trial cohort included 50 to 60 patients with relapsed/refractory classical Hodgkin lymphoma, and each patient had a best overall response of complete response, partial response or progressive disease. Trial patients were treated with single-agent nivolumab in the multi-cohort phase II CheckMate 205 trial. An independent review committee assessed best overall response by applying the 2007 International Working Group response criteria. Trial PBMCs were collected just before the start of nivolumab (C1D1) and during therapy at cycle 2 day 1 and cycle 4 day 1. Peripheral blood was collected in 8 mL Vacutainer Cell Preparation Tubes, from which PBMCs were isolated by centrifugation and then cryopreserved.

This clone was seen just once. The clone's antigen remains unknown. No base quality values were provided; no much bigger clone lies one nucleotide off. Trimming takes 3 bases from V and 3 bases from J, and the germline ends sit 11 bases apart. The germline V gene (reference sequence) yields LNHDA for CDR1 and SQIVND for CDR2. Spanning cysteine to phenylalanine, the CDR3 consists of 14 amino acids. Of all the DNA, just the CDR3 is kept, 42 bases in frame from base 1. The Qiagen DNeasy kit was used to extract genomic DNA from unsorted PBMCs and from the negatively selected CD4+ and CD8+ fractions. TCR beta CDR3 regions were subjected to amplification by immunoSEQ multiplex PCR with primers that anneal to V and J segments. A synthetic immune receptor repertoire was used to minimize amplification bias, and remaining bias was computationally removed after sequencing. The study's processing was this. Custom Python scripts were used to quantify repertoire diversity as the Shannon entropy index. Unsorted, CD4+ and CD8+ repertoires were analyzed separately, except for combined analyses in which CD4+ and CD8+ sequences were merged in silico. Clonal expansion was defined as at least a 2-fold frequency increase after treatment relative to C1D1, with a pseudocount of 0.5 for undetected baseline clones. Singleton clones were defined as clones with 0 or 1 copy at C1D1, and non-singleton clones were defined as clones with 2 or more copies. Clones expanded in unsorted samples were assigned a CD4+, CD8+ or unknown annotation through matching of protein sequences in sorted samples from the same patient. Diversity changes from C1D1 to C4D1 were tested in paired samples using Wilcoxon tests. TCRdb retrieved this table from immuneACCESS and kept in-frame rearrangements only. Not all clones are present; in checked studies, unresolved V genes account for under half, and no reason is known for the remainder. That table furnishes V, J and clone size, whereas the DNA furnished D and trimming. This sample comprises about 43,000 clones, 73% of them detected only once. The biggest ten clones account for about 11% of the sample.

The sequencing used peripheral blood mononuclear cells (PBMCs), collected at baseline. This clonotype was sampled from a human donor with classical Hodgkin lymphoma. The V and J segments used are TRBV19 and TRBJ1-1; the D gene identity is not certain. The encoded CDR3 is CASSIVAADTEAFF. The DNA is TGTGCCAGTAGTATCGTCGCCGCGGACACTGAAGCTTTCTTT.